This TCR beta chain was sequenced during a study of blood T cell repertoires in COVID-19. Study summary: COVID-19 samples collected from the United States, Italy and Spain covered acute and convalescent phases.

In germline, CDR1 is SGHRS, CDR2 YFSETQ. There are 15 residues in the CDR3. The V and J ends lost 2 bases and 6 bases, in that order; junction bases with no gene match: 9. Participant ages covered 18 to 89 years across about 25 US areas. Original analysis: Amplification from reference gene primers served as the basis for estimated nucleated cell counts. Produced via immunoSEQ multiplex PCR; TCRdb's table is partial and in-frame only. The V and J calls and clone size come from that table; D and trimming were worked out from the DNA. The table lists a few hundred thousand clones, 90% of them singletons.

Specimen: PBMCs or T cells enriched from blood (not recorded which). The chain couples TRBV5-1 to TRBJ1-2; TRBD1 matches 8 bases. The TCR was taken from a man aged 30-40 years who had been exposed to COVID-19. CDR3 DNA sequence: TGCGCCAGCAGCTTAGCCCGGACAGGGAGGAATGGCTACACCTTC. Residues: CASSLARTGRNGYTF.